The 24 T cell receptor beta chains below were found in one sample sequenced in a study of T cell repertoires in cytomegalovirus infection (dated by TCRdb to the late 2010s). Sequencing used an Illumina HiSeq 1500. The public reads were reanalyzed by TCRdb: fastp trimming at Q25, MiXCR alignment, in-frame beta chains only. Each entry merges the rows of one CDR3 protein and shows their most common DNA and genes. Present in this sample are approximately 630,000 distinct CDR3 sequences, approximately 24% of which were seen just once. The ten largest clonotypes hold approximately 8.2% of the sample. The sample taken for sequencing was CD8+ T cells from PBMCs. These receptors originate from a human donor in good health (CMV status not recorded). Some clones in this sample may be carry-over from other donors' samples.

This clonotype occurred many times. The rearrangement links TRBV6-5 to TRBJ2-1, with D maybe TRBD1 (5 bases). This CDR3 has 16 amino acids. Germline V gives CDR1 MNHEY, CDR2 SVGAGI. V shed 0 bases and J shed 6 bases, with 15 bases lying between them. The DNA for the CDR3 is TGTGCCAGCAGTTACTCCCAGGGCGACCTCGGCAATGAGCAGTTCTTC. Amino acids: CASSYSQGDLGNEQFF.

The chain employs TRBV20-1 and TRBJ1-6; D might be TRBD1 (5 bases). The germline gives CDR1 DFQATT, CDR2 SNEGSKA (reference sequence). The CDR3 totals 18 residues. V dropped 6 bases and J dropped 3 bases, with 24 bases sitting between them. The CDR3 nucleotides read TGCAGTGCCCCTTCGGGGGGGGGTTTAGCCTACTATAATTCACCCCTCCACTTT. Its protein product is CSAPSGGGLAYYNSPLHF.

V usage is TRBV11-2 and J usage is TRBJ2-1; D is undetermined. CDR1 and CDR2 (germline): SGHAT, FQNNGV. The length of the CDR3 is 15 residues. Trimming stripped 3 bases from V and 0 bases from J, with 9 bases between. The CDR3 region is CASSFDRSSYNEQFF. The CDR3, as DNA: TGTGCCAGCAGCTTCGATCGGAGCTCCTACAATGAGCAGTTCTTC.

Concerning this clonotype itself: A much bigger clone sits one base away, suggesting this may be a read error. The genes are TRBV7-6 and TRBJ2-1, with D possibly matching TRBD1 (6 bases). Germline loops: CDR1 SGHVS, CDR2 FNYEAQ. This CDR3 comprises 11 residues. CDR3: CVSKQGNEQFF. The CDR3 DNA sequence: TGTGTCAGCAAACAGGGCAATGAGCAGTTCTTC.

This clonotype was picked up a small number of times. V and J are TRBV5-5 and TRBJ1-2; 8 bases align to TRBD1. In germline, CDR1 is SGHKS, CDR2 YYEKEE (reference sequence). The V gene end was trimmed by 0 bases and the J gene end by 7 bases; junction bases not matched to a gene: 8. The CDR3 has 15 residues. CDR3 amino acids: CASSLEGTGGFGYTF. CDR3 bases: TGTGCCAGCAGCTTGGAAGGGACAGGCGGGTTTGGCTACACCTTC.

This clonotype was seen a handful of times. The genes are TRBV4-1 and TRBJ2-5; TRBD2 aligns across 8 bases. There are 17 residues in the CDR3. V lost 0 bases, J lost 1 base, and 7 bases stayed unmatched. Per germline, CDR1 MGHRA and CDR2 YSYEKL. CDR3 bases: TGCGCCAGCAGCCAAGAGGGAACGGGGGGGCCCCAAGAGACCCAGTACTTC. Its protein is CASSQEGTGGPQETQYF.

There are many counts of this clonotype. The chain recombines TRBV7-3 with TRBJ1-6; D is possibly TRBD1 (6 bases). Germline values: CDR1 SGHTA, CDR2 FQGTGA. Trimming took 3 bases from V and 6 from J, leaving 18 bases between them. This CDR3 is built from 17 residues. CDR3 region: CASSLTPGARINSPLHF. CDR3 coding DNA: TGTGCCAGCAGCTTGACCCCAGGGGCGCGAATTAATTCACCCCTCCACTTT.

The chain employs TRBV6-2 or TRBV6-3 and TRBJ2-7, with D possibly matching TRBD1 (5 bases). The V and J ends lost 0 bases and 5 bases respectively, with 14 bases between them. The CDR3 contains 15 residues. Germline V gene sequence: CDR1 MNHEY, CDR2 SVGEGT. The CDR3 here is CASSYSGSWGDEQYV. The CDR3 bases are TGTGCCAGCAGTTACTCAGGCAGCTGGGGCGACGAGCAGTACGTC.

The chain is built from TRBV27 and TRBJ1-1; a possible D gene is TRBD1 (6 bases). Germline CDR1 MNHEY, CDR2 SMNVEV (reference sequence). The CDR3 length is 14 residues. V lost 4 bases and J 4 bases, leaving 13 bases between the germline ends. In DNA, the CDR3 is TGTGCCAGCAGTTATGGACAGCTCACCACTGAAGCTTTCTTT. Encoded protein: CASSYGQLTTEAFF.

There are many counts of this clonotype. The CDR3 nucleotides read TGTGCCAGCAGCACCCTGGCGGGGGGTACGACCACCGGGGAGCTGTTTTTT. Translation: CASSTLAGGTTTGELFF. The chain employs TRBV7-6 and TRBJ2-2; the match to TRBD2 covers 8 bases. The CDR3 has 17 residues. Germline V gene sequence: CDR1 SGHVS, CDR2 FNYEAQ. With 5 bases clipped from V and 4 bases from J, the junction kept 12 bases outside the gene matches.

The CDR3 DNA reads TGTGCCAGCAGCCCGACAGGGGGCGATCGGTATGGCTACACCTTC. It encodes CASSPTGGDRYGYTF. This chain connects TRBV7-9 to TRBJ1-2; 10 bases align to TRBD1. The length of the CDR3 is 15 residues. The germline V gene has CDR1 SEHNR and CDR2 FQNEAQ (reference sequence). Losses at the gene ends were 5 bases for V and 5 bases for J; bases not matched to a gene: 8.

A note on this clonotype: A much more abundant neighbour one base away suggests this may be a read error. V usage is TRBV6-6 and J usage is TRBJ2-7; D is possibly TRBD1 (6 bases). Trimming left V 2 bases short and J 4 bases short, with 9 bases between. This CDR3 has 13 amino acids. Germline CDR1 is MNHNY and CDR2 is SVGAGI (reference sequence). The CDR3 region has the DNA TGTGCCAGCAGTTACCCGACAGGATACGAGCAGTACTTC. This sequence encodes CASSYPTGYEQYF.

This chain links TRBV28 with TRBJ2-3; D unclear. Deletions cut 0 bases from V and 3 bases from J, with 7 bases between. The CDR3 runs to 14 residues. The germline V gene has CDR1 MDHEN and CDR2 SYDVKM. This CDR3 reads CASSLCPHTDTQYF. For the CDR3, the DNA is TGTGCCAGCAGTTTATGTCCACATACAGATACGCAGTATTTT. Looking up the rest from reference TRBV28 and TRBJ2-3 gives the full variable domain: DVKVTQSSRYLVKRTGEKVFLECVQDMDHENMFWYRQDPGLGLRLIYFSYDVKMKEKGDIPEGYSVSREKKERFSLILESASTNQTSMYLCASSLCPHTDTQYFGPGTRLTVL.

This clonotype was observed at least ten times. The chain links TRBV14 to TRBJ2-3; D gene unclear. This CDR3 has 20 amino acids. In germline, CDR1 is SGHDN, CDR2 FVKESK. With 1 base removed from V and 4 bases from J, the gap between germline ends came to 27 bases. This CDR3 reads CASSQAWTPVARGFSDTQYF. The CDR3, as DNA: TGTGCCAGCAGCCAAGCGTGGACCCCGGTGGCTAGAGGATTTTCAGATACGCAGTATTTT.

Ten or more counts support this clonotype. V is TRBV28 and J is TRBJ2-7; D remains ambiguous. Germline assignment: CDR1 MDHEN and CDR2 SYDVKM. This CDR3 is built from 13 residues. Trimming removed 3 bases at V and 7 bases at J, with 13 bases between. This CDR3 is CASSFSRRPEQYV. DNA for the CDR3: TGTGCCAGCAGTTTCTCGAGGCGTCCGGAGCAGTACGTC.

The chain recombines TRBV13 with TRBJ2-1; 9 bases are shared with TRBD1. The CDR3 has 15 residues. Germline CDR1 PRHDT, CDR2 FYEKMQ (reference sequence). Trimming took 5 bases from V and 8 from J; bases not matched to a gene: 10. The CDR3 here is CASSHRDRDFYEQFF. The DNA for the CDR3 is TGTGCCAGCAGCCACCGGGACAGGGACTTCTATGAGCAGTTCTTC.

Many counts were recorded for this clonotype. The genes are TRBV4-1 and TRBJ2-7, with 9 bases identical to TRBD1. The junction had 13 bases not matched to a gene; V was cut back by 3 bases and J by 7 bases. This CDR3 region has 16 residues. In germline, CDR1 is MGHRA, CDR2 YSYEKL. The CDR3 region is CASSQVLGQGLEEQYF. The DNA for the CDR3 is TGCGCCAGCAGCCAGGTACTGGGACAGGGTCTGGAGGAGCAGTACTTC.

This clonotype came up many times. The chain combines TRBV7-8 with TRBJ2-2; no firm D call. The length of the CDR3 is 14 residues. In germline, CDR1 is SGHVS, CDR2 FQNEAQ. V lost 2 bases to trimming and J lost 6 bases, with 10 bases between them. The CDR3 DNA reads TGTGCCAGCAGCTTATATATGAAGGCCGGGGAGCTGTTTTTT. It encodes CASSLYMKAGELFF.

This clonotype was seen a few times. This chain connects TRBV29-1 to TRBJ2-7, with D perhaps TRBD1 (6 bases). The CDR3 is 13 amino acids. V dropped 6 bases and J dropped 6 bases, with 18 bases sitting between them. In germline, CDR1 is SQVTM, CDR2 ANQGSEA. For the CDR3, the DNA is TGCAGCGTATGGGACATCGCGACTCCCGAGCAGTACTTC. Translation: CSVWDIATPEQYF.

This clonotype was seen a few times. V usage is TRBV20-1 and J usage is TRBJ2-3; D is unclear. The CDR3 loop spans 17 amino acids. The germline V gene has CDR1 DFQATT and CDR2 SNEGSKA (reference sequence). The ends were cut back, 2 bases at V and 2 bases at J, with 20 bases in the middle. CDR3 in amino acids: CSARLQSVSLLTDTQYF. The CDR3 DNA follows: TGCAGTGCTAGACTGCAGTCCGTCAGCCTCCTCACAGATACGCAGTATTTT.

This chain uses TRBV19 with TRBJ1-5, with TRBD1 matching over 9 bases. After removal of 1 base from V and 2 bases from J, the junction contained 6 bases not matched to a gene. CDR3 length: 17 residues. Germline V CDR1 and CDR2: LNHDA, SQIVND (reference sequence). CDR3 protein: CASSIAGTGRRNQPQHF. As DNA, the CDR3 is TGTGCCAGTAGTATAGCAGGGACAGGGAGGCGCAATCAGCCCCAGCATTTT.

This clonotype was observed a few times. The gene calls are TRBV7-9 and TRBJ1-6; D is uncertain. The CDR3 spans 12 residues. CDR1 and CDR2 (germline): SEHNR, FQNEAQ (reference sequence). Trimming took 5 bases from V and 9 from J, leaving 8 bases between them. The DNA of the CDR3 is TGTGCCAGCAGCCGCACCTCTTCACCCCTCCACTTT. Protein sequence: CASSRTSSPLHF.

This clonotype was recorded a few times. The V and J genes are TRBV28 and TRBJ1-2, with D possibly being TRBD1 (5 bases). Trimming cost V 5 bases and J 6 bases, with 10 bases left between them. The germline CDR1 and CDR2 sequences are MDHEN and SYDVKM. The CDR3 totals 12 residues. CDR3 residues: CASSPMGHGYTF. CDR3 bases: TGTGCCAGCAGTCCCATGGGGCATGGCTACACCTTC.

The rearrangement joins TRBV6-2 or TRBV6-3 to TRBJ1-1; a weak D match, TRBD1 (5 bases). V dropped 0 bases and J dropped 4 bases, with 9 bases sitting between them. The CDR3 has 14 amino acids. From germline, CDR1 is MNHEY and CDR2 SVGEGT. The CDR3 nucleotides read TGTGCCAGCAGTTACTCGTGGGGGACCACTGAAGCTTTCTTT. Encoded protein: CASSYSWGTTEAFF.